These T cell receptor beta chains were read from a single sample in a study of neoadjuvant nivolumab and ipilimumab in lung cancer. The data were produced by immunoSEQ multiplex PCR, yet TCRdb's version contains in-frame clones alone and is incomplete. Of approximately 35,000 clones in the sample, around 90% are singletons; the top ten hold 2% to 2.5%. Sample: peripheral blood, taken after neoadjuvant nivolumab, alone or with ipilimumab, at or shortly before surgery. These receptors were obtained from an adult with non-small cell lung cancer. The CDR3 runs from the conserved cysteine through the conserved F or W. Each record gives: CDR3 DNA, CDR3 protein, V gene, J gene, D gene, clone size. D genes are given only for firm matches. Clone size is shown for a subset of rows, as once, few, many or a class of expanded clone.

cdr3_nt: TGTGCCAGCAGCCTCAACTACGAGCAGTACTTC
cdr3_aa: CASSLNYEQYF
v_call: TRBV5-4
j_call: TRBJ2-7
d_call: NA
clone_size: NA

cdr3_nt: TGTGCCAGCAGCCAAGATTGGAGCAATGAGCAGTTCTTC
cdr3_aa: CASSQDWSNEQFF
v_call: TRBV4-2
j_call: TRBJ2-1
d_call: NA
clone_size: NA

cdr3_nt: TGTGCCAGCATTGGGATGGGAACGAACTACAATGAGCAGTTCTTC
cdr3_aa: CASIGMGTNYNEQFF
v_call: TRBV27
j_call: TRBJ2-1
d_call: NA
clone_size: NA

cdr3_nt: TGTGCCAGCAGTTACCACCCGGGACAGGCAACAGATACGCAGTATTTT
cdr3_aa: CASSYHPGQATDTQYF
v_call: TRBV6-6
j_call: TRBJ2-3
d_call: TRBD1
clone_size: once

cdr3_nt: TGCGCCAGCAGCCAAGTGGGTCTAGCCAAAAACATTCAGTACTTC
cdr3_aa: CASSQVGLAKNIQYF
v_call: TRBV4-1
j_call: TRBJ2-4
d_call: NA
clone_size: NA

cdr3_nt: TGTGCCAGCAGCTTCACGGGACTTCCACCGCACAATGAGCAGTTCTTC
cdr3_aa: CASSFTGLPPHNEQFF
v_call: TRBV11-2
j_call: TRBJ2-1
d_call: NA
clone_size: NA

cdr3_nt: TGTGCCAGCAGCATACAGGGGGCGCAGACTGAAGCTTTCTTT
cdr3_aa: CASSIQGAQTEAFF
v_call: TRBV7-9
j_call: TRBJ1-1
d_call: TRBD1
clone_size: NA

cdr3_nt: TGTGCCAGCAGTCCCCTCGACGGGTACGAGCAGTACTTC
cdr3_aa: CASSPLDGYEQYF
v_call: TRBV28
j_call: TRBJ2-7
d_call: NA
clone_size: NA

cdr3_nt: TGCAGCGTTGAAGTCAGGGACCACACCGAGCAGTACTTC
cdr3_aa: CSVEVRDHTEQYF
v_call: TRBV29-1
j_call: TRBJ2-7
d_call: NA
clone_size: NA

cdr3_nt: TGTGCCAGCAGTTCCCAATTGGATTACTCCTACGAGCAGTACTTC
cdr3_aa: CASSSQLDYSYEQYF
v_call: TRBV6-5
j_call: TRBJ2-7
d_call: NA
clone_size: NA

cdr3_nt: TGCGCCAGCAGTGAAGGAACCCTCTACGAGCAGTACTTC
cdr3_aa: CASSEGTLYEQYF
v_call: TRBV10-1
j_call: TRBJ2-7
d_call: NA
clone_size: few

cdr3_nt: TGTGCCAGCAGCCGCCAGGGGTACGAGCAGTACTTC
cdr3_aa: CASSRQGYEQYF
v_call: TRBV5-6
j_call: TRBJ2-7
d_call: NA
clone_size: NA

cdr3_nt: TGTGCCAGCTCACCGCATCACCCTTACGAGCAGTACTTC
cdr3_aa: CASSPHHPYEQYF
v_call: TRBV18
j_call: TRBJ2-7
d_call: NA
clone_size: NA

cdr3_nt: TGTGCCAGCAGTGAAACGAGACAGTCTCAACCGGGGGAAGCTTTCTTT
cdr3_aa: CASSETRQSQPGEAFF
v_call: TRBV6-4
j_call: TRBJ1-1
d_call: NA
clone_size: once

cdr3_nt: TGTGCCAGCAGCTTAGACCCGGCCTCCTACGAGCAGTACTTC
cdr3_aa: CASSLDPASYEQYF
v_call: TRBV11-2
j_call: TRBJ2-7
d_call: NA
clone_size: NA

cdr3_nt: TGTGCCAGCAGCTTGGGGACAGGGTCCGCCAATGAGCAGTTCTTC
cdr3_aa: CASSLGTGSANEQFF
v_call: TRBV5-6
j_call: TRBJ2-1
d_call: TRBD1
clone_size: NA

cdr3_nt: TGTGCCAGCAGTCCAGGGGGCATGTACGAGCAGTACTTC
cdr3_aa: CASSPGGMYEQYF
v_call: TRBV2
j_call: TRBJ2-7
d_call: TRBD1
clone_size: NA

cdr3_nt: TGCGCCAGCAGCTTACACGGACAGGGCGTGGAGACCCAGTACTTC
cdr3_aa: CASSLHGQGVETQYF
v_call: TRBV5-1
j_call: TRBJ2-5
d_call: TRBD1
clone_size: few

cdr3_nt: TGTGCCAGCAGCCAAGATATGAACACTGAAGCTTTCTTT
cdr3_aa: CASSQDMNTEAFF
v_call: TRBV13
j_call: TRBJ1-1
d_call: NA
clone_size: NA

cdr3_nt: TGTGCCAGCAGTTACCCAGGGACAGGGAACTATGGCTATACCTTC
cdr3_aa: CASSYPGTGNYGYTF
v_call: TRBV6-5
j_call: TRBJ1-2
d_call: TRBD1
clone_size: NA

cdr3_nt: TGTGCCAGCAGGGGAGCTAGGACGGAGCAGTTCTTC
cdr3_aa: CASRGARTEQFF
v_call: TRBV11-2
j_call: TRBJ2-1
d_call: NA
clone_size: NA

cdr3_nt: TGTGCCTCCTACCAGGGAGCGGGAGTATATGTGCAGTACTTC
cdr3_aa: CASYQGAGVYVQYF
v_call: TRBV2
j_call: TRBJ2-7
d_call: TRBD2
clone_size: few

cdr3_nt: TGTGCCAGCAGCTTAGGAGGGGTTGGCAATCAGCCCCAGCATTTT
cdr3_aa: CASSLGGVGNQPQHF
v_call: TRBV7-2
j_call: TRBJ1-5
d_call: NA
clone_size: NA

cdr3_nt: TGTGCCAGCAGCGCCAAGACAGGGCACCCGATCACCGGGGAGCTGTTTTTT
cdr3_aa: CASSAKTGHPITGELFF
v_call: TRBV9
j_call: TRBJ2-2
d_call: TRBD1
clone_size: NA